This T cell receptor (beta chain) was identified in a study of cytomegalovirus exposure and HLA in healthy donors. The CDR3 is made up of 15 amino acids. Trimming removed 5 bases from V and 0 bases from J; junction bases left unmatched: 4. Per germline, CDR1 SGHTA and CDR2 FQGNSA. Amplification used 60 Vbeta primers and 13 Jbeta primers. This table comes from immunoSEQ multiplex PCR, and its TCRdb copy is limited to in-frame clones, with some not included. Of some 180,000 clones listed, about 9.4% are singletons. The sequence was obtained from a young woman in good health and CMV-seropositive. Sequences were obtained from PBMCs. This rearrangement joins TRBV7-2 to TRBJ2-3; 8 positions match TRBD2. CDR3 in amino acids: CASSRLAGSTDTQYF. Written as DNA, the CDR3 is TGTGCCAGCAGCCGGCTAGCGGGTAGCACAGATACGCAGTATTTT.